This T cell receptor beta chain emerged from a study of blood T cell repertoires in COVID-19. The table came from immunoSEQ multiplex PCR; TCRdb's copy has only in-frame clones and leaves some out. Among about 33,000 clones listed, 88% were seen once. Germline V lookup: CDR1 LGHDT, CDR2 YNNKEL (reference sequence). The CDR3 loop spans 12 amino acids. The V segment lost 7 bases and the J segment 8 bases; nucleotides outside the gene matches: 5. The sequence came from a human donor in a cohort sampled during active COVID-19. The V gene is TRBV3-1 (or the pseudogene TRBV3-2), the J gene TRBJ2-1, with 7 bases aligning to TRBD2. The sequenced sample was peripheral blood. The CDR3 nucleotides are TGTGCCAGCAATCGTGGGGGGGATGAGCAGTTCTTC. Encoded protein: CASNRGGDEQFF.